The rows below give T cell receptor beta chains drawn from one sample of a study of T cells after yellow fever vaccination. TCRdb re-called the 5' RACE reads through MiXCR, storing one row per CDR3 protein. The sample includes some 550,000 distinct CDR3 sequences, 15% to 20% of them seen just once. This sample comprised PBMCs, obtained 15 days after the yellow fever booster vaccination. The receptors here all came from a man aged 25 to 45 who received the YFV17D yellow fever vaccine. Each CDR3 is given with its conserved first and last residue. D genes are given only for firm matches. Size is omitted from some rows. Given values are once, few, many or a class for expanded clones.

clone size: few; J gene: TRBJ2-1; D gene: .; V gene: TRBV5-1; CDR3 protein: CASAPTIMGNEQFF; CDR3 DNA: TGCGCCAGCGCCCCGACCATAATGGGAAATGAGCAGTTCTTC
clone size: few; J gene: TRBJ1-5; D gene: .; V gene: TRBV28; CDR3 protein: CASSLVRGSGQPQHF; CDR3 DNA: TGTGCCAGCAGTTTGGTGAGGGGTTCGGGCCAGCCCCAGCATTTT
clone size: few; J gene: TRBJ1-5; D gene: .; V gene: TRBV2; CDR3 protein: CASSTGQFNQPQHF; CDR3 DNA: TGTGCCAGCAGTACTGGACAGTTCAATCAGCCCCAGCATTTT
clone size: few; J gene: TRBJ2-2; D gene: TRBD2; V gene: TRBV20-1; CDR3 protein: CSASRTSGLTGELFF; CDR3 DNA: TGCAGTGCTAGCCGGACTAGCGGTCTTACCGGGGAGCTGTTTTTT
clone size: .; J gene: TRBJ2-7; D gene: TRBD1; V gene: TRBV5-1; CDR3 protein: CASRGQHYEQYF; CDR3 DNA: TGCGCCAGCAGGGGACAGCACTACGAGCAGTACTTC
clone size: few; J gene: TRBJ2-7; D gene: TRBD2; V gene: TRBV20-1; CDR3 protein: CSASRLLAGGRSYEQYF; CDR3 DNA: TGCAGTGCTAGCAGGTTGCTAGCGGGAGGAAGGTCCTACGAGCAGTACTTC
clone size: few; J gene: TRBJ2-3; D gene: .; V gene: TRBV7-2; CDR3 protein: CASSEREYTDTQYF; CDR3 DNA: TGTGCCAGCTCCGAACGGGAGTACACAGATACGCAGTATTTT
clone size: .; J gene: TRBJ2-1; D gene: TRBD2; V gene: TRBV2; CDR3 protein: CASLWREGYNEQFF; CDR3 DNA: TGTGCCAGCCTATGGCGGGAGGGCTACAATGAGCAGTTCTTC
clone size: .; J gene: TRBJ2-7; D gene: TRBD1; V gene: TRBV18; CDR3 protein: CASSPQGQAYEQYF; CDR3 DNA: TGTGCCAGCTCACCACAGGGACAGGCCTACGAGCAGTACTTC
clone size: few; J gene: TRBJ2-5; D gene: .; V gene: TRBV19; CDR3 protein: CASSIDWGEETQYF; CDR3 DNA: TGTGCCAGTAGTATCGACTGGGGGGAAGAGACCCAGTACTTC
clone size: .; J gene: TRBJ2-1; D gene: TRBD2; V gene: TRBV5-1; CDR3 protein: CACGRAGSNEQFF; CDR3 DNA: TGCGCCTGCGGGAGGGCGGGAAGCAATGAGCAGTTCTTC
clone size: few; J gene: TRBJ2-1; D gene: TRBD2; V gene: TRBV29-1; CDR3 protein: CSVMGRESRNEQFF; CDR3 DNA: TGCAGCGTTATGGGGCGGGAGAGCCGCAATGAGCAGTTCTTC
clone size: .; J gene: TRBJ2-3; D gene: .; V gene: TRBV6-2/TRBV6-3; CDR3 protein: CASTDQISTDTQYF; CDR3 DNA: TGTGCCAGCACCGACCAAATCAGCACAGATACGCAGTATTTT